The entry that follows covers one TCR beta chain sequence. Its antigen remains unknown. Sequenced by immunoSEQ multiplex PCR; TCRdb stores in-frame clones only, minus some. Here the sample spans approximately 81,000 clones, about 85% being singletons. This sample stems from a study of OX40 agonist ivuxolimab in advanced cancers. Study details: From 23 to 79 years was the age range, with a mean of around 57 years, and over 70% were male. Broader study findings: At doses 0.1 to 3.0 mg/kg, CD4+ and CD8+ clones expanded. Certain nonresponders likewise exhibited a low normalized T-cell clonal expansion. At 0.1-3.0 mg/kg, partial responders had clonal expansion among the lowest observed.

The CDR3 has 15 amino acids. With 3 bases removed from V and 7 bases from J, the gap between germline ends came to 18 bases. Germline V gene sequence: CDR1 WNHNN, CDR2 SYGVQD (reference sequence). The source is an adult with an advanced solid tumor such as melanoma, head and neck, liver or kidney cancer. The chain employs TRBV10-1 and TRBJ1-2, with D perhaps matching TRBD1 (5 bases). Material: CD4+ or CD8+ T cells sorted from blood, obtained in a trial of the OX40 agonist ivuxolimab. CDR3 residues: CASSEAGDGMGGYTF. CDR3 DNA sequence: TGCGCCAGCAGTGAAGCTGGGGACGGAATGGGTGGCTACACCTTC.